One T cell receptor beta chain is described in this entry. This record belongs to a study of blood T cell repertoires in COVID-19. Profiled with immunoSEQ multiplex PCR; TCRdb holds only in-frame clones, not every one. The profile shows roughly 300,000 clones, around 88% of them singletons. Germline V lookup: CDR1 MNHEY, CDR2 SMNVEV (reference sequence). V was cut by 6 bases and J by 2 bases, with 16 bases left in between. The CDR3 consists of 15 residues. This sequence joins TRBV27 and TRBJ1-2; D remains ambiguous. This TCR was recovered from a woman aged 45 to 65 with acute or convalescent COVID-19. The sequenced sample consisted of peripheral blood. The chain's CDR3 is CASRTFRGQNYGYTF. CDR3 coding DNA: TGTGCCAGCAGAACTTTCCGTGGGCAGAACTATGGCTACACCTTC.